The clone carrying this TCR beta chain was observed a few times. Its cognate antigen is unknown. J was trimmed by 7 bases and V by 6 bases; bases with no gene match: 13. The CDR3 is made up of 17 amino acids. In germline, CDR1 is MDHEN, CDR2 SYDVKM. The entirety of the isolated RNA underwent reverse transcription, so expressed TCRB transcripts were sequenced. Sequencing used immunoSEQ multiplex PCR; TCRdb keeps in-frame clones, though not all of them. The repertoire holds 600,000 or so clones, with about an eighth as singletons. This record belongs to a study of beta chain features in type 1 diabetes. Regarding the study as a whole: Shortening that was moderate but significant affected the TCRB CDR3s of Type 1 diabetes patients in all four CD4+ subsets. Within patients, naive, central memory and Treg TCRB repertoires seemed more similar than within healthy donors.

This TCR came from a man between 18 and 29 years old with type 1 diabetes. The chain joins TRBV28 to TRBJ2-1, with 12 positions matching TRBD1. Sequencing input: naive CD4+ T cells from blood. CDR3 coding DNA: TGTGCCAGCAGCCCGGCGGGGACAGGGGGCCAACGGAATGAGCAGTTCTTC. Translated, it gives CASSPAGTGGQRNEQFF.